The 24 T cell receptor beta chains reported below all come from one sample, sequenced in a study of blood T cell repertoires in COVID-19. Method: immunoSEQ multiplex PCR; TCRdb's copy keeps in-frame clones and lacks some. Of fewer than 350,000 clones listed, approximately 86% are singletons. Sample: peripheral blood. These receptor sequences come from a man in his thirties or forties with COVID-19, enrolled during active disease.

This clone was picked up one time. For the CDR3, the DNA is TGTGCCAGTAGCCTGGCAGGGTTAGACGAGACCCAGTACTTC. This codes for CASSLAGLDETQYF. V usage is TRBV19 and J usage is TRBJ2-5; tentatively, D is TRBD1 (5 bases). Germline V gene lookup returns CDR1 LNHDA and CDR2 SQIVND (reference sequence). Between the trimmed V and J ends, which lost 6 bases and 5 bases, there was a span of 16 bases. The CDR3 loop spans 14 amino acids.

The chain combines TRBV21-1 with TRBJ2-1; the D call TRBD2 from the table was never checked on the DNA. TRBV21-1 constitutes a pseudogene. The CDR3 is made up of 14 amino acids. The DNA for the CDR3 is TGTGCCAGCAGCTCTAGGGAGGGTATCAATGAGCAGTTCTTC. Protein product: CASSSREGINEQFF.

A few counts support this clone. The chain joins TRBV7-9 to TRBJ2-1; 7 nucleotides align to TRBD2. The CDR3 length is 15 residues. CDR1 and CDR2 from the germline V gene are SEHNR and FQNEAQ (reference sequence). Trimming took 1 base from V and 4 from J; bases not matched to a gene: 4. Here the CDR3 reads CASSLGTREYNEQFF. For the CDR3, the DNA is TGTGCCAGCAGCTTAGGGACTAGGGAATACAATGAGCAGTTCTTC.

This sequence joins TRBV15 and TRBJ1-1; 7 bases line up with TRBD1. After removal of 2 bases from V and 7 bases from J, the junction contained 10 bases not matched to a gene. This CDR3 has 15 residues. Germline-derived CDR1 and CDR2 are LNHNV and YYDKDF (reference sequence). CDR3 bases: TGTGCCACCAGCAGACAATATCGACAGGGAGATGAAGCTTTCTTT. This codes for CATSRQYRQGDEAFF.

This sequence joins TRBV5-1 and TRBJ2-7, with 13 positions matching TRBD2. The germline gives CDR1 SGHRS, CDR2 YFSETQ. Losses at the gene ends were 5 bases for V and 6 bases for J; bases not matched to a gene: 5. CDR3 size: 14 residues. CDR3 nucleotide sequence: TGCGCCAGCAGTCCTGGACTAGCGGGGGTCGAGCAGTACTTC. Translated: CASSPGLAGVEQYF.

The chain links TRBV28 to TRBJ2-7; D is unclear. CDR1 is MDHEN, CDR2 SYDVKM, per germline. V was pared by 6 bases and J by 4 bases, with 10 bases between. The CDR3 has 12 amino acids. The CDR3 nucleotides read TGTGCCAGCAGAACTCAGACTTACGAGCAGTACTTC. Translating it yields CASRTQTYEQYF.

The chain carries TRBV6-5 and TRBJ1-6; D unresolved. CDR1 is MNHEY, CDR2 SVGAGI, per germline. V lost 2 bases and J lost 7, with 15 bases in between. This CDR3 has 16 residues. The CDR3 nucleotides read TGTGCCAGCAGTTACGGTCCTCCGCGAAAGAATTCACCCCTCCACTTT. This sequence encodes CASSYGPPRKNSPLHF.

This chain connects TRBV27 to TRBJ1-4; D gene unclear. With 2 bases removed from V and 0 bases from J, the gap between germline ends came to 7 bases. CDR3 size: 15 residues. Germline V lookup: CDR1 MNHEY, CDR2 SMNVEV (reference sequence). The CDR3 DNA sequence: TGTGCCAGCAGTTTAACAACCTCAACTAATGAAAAACTGTTTTTT. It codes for CASSLTTSTNEKLFF.

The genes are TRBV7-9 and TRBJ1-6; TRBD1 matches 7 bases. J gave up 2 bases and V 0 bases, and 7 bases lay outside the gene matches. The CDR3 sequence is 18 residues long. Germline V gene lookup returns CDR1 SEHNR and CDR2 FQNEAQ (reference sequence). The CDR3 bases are TGTGCCAGCAGCTTAGCTCCGACAGGGCTTCCCTATAATTCACCCCTCCACTTT. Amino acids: CASSLAPTGLPYNSPLHF.

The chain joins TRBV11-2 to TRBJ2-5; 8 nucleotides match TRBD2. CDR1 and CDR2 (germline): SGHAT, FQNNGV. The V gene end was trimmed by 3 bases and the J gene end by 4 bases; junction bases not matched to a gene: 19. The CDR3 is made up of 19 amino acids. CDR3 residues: CASSFTPPGLSGGLETQYF. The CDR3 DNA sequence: TGTGCCAGCAGCTTTACCCCCCCAGGGCTGAGCGGGGGCTTAGAGACCCAGTACTTC.

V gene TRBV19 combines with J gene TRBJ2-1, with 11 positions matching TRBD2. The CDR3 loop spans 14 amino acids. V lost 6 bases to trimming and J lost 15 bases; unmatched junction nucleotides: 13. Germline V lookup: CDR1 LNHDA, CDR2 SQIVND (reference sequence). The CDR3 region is CASRSTSGESRGFF. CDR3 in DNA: TGTGCCAGTAGATCGACTAGCGGGGAGTCTCGCGGGTTCTTC.

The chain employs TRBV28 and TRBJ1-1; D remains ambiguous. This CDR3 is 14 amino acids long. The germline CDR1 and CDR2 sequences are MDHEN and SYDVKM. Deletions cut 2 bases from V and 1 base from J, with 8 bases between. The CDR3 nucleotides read TGTGCCAGCAGTTTACTCGCGGAGAACACTGAAGCTTTCTTT. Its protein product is CASSLLAENTEAFF.

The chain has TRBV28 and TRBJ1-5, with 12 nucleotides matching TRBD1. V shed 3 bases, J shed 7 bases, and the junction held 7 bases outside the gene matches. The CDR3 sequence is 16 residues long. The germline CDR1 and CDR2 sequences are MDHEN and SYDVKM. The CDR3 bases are TGTGCCAGCAGTTTGGGGGGACAGGGGGCACGGCAGCCCCAGCATTTT. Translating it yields CASSLGGQGARQPQHF. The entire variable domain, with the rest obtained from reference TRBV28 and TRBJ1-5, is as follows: DVKVTQSSRYLVKRTGEKVFLECVQDMDHENMFWYRQDPGLGLRLIYFSYDVKMKEKGDIPEGYSVSREKKERFSLILESASTNQTSMYLCASSLGGQGARQPQHFGDGTRLSIL.

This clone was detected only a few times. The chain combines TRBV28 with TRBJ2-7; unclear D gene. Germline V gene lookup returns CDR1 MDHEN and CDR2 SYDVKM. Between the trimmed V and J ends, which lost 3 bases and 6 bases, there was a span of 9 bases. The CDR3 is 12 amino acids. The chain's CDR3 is CASSFTVSEQYF. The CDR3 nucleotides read TGTGCCAGCAGTTTCACCGTCAGCGAGCAGTACTTC.

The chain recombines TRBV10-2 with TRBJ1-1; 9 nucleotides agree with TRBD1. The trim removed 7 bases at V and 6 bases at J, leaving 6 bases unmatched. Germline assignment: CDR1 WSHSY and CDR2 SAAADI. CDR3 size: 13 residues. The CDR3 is CASTQGALSEAFF. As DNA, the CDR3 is TGCGCCAGCACACAGGGGGCGTTGTCTGAAGCTTTCTTT.

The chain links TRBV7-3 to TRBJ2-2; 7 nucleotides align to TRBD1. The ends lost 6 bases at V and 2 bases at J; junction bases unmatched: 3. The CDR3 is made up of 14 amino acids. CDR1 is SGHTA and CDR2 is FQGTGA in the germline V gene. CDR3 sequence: CASRRQGNTGELFF. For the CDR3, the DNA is TGTGCCAGCAGAAGACAGGGAAACACCGGGGAGCTGTTTTTT.

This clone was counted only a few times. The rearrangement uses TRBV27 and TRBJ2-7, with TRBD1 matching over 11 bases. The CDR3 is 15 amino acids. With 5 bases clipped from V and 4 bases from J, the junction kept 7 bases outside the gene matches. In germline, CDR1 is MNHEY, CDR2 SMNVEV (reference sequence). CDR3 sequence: CASSLRTGGAYEQYF. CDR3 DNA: TGTGCCAGCAGTCTCCGGACAGGGGGCGCGTACGAGCAGTACTTC.

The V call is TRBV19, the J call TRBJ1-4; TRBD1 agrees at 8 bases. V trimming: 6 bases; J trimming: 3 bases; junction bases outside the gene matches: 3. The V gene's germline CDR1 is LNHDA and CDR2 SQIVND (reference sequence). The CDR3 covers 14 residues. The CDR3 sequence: CASSPQGANEKLFF. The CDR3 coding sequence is TGTGCCAGTAGCCCACAGGGGGCTAATGAAAAACTGTTTTTT.

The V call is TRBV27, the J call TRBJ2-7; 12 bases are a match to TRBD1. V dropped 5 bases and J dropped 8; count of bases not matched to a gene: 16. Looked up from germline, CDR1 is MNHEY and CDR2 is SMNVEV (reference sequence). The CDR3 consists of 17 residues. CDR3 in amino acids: CASSPLLSGQGAVKQYF. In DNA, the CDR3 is TGTGCCAGCAGTCCTCTCTTATCGGGACAGGGGGCGGTGAAGCAGTACTTC.

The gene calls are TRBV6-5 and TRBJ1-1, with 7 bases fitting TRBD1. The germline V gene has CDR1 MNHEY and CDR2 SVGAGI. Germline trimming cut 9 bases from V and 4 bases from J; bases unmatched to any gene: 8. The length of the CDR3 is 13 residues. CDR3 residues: CASLQGGRTEAFF. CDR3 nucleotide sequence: TGTGCCAGTTTGCAGGGGGGTCGCACTGAAGCTTTCTTT.

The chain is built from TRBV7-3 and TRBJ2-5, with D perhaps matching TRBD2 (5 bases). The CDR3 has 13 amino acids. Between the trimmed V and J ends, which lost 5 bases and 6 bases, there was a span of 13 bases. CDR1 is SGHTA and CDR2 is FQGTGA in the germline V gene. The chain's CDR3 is CASSPMEDQTQYF. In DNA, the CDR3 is TGTGCCAGCAGCCCCATGGAGGACCAGACCCAGTACTTC.

Here the CDR3 DNA reads TGTGCCAGCAGTGAATTGAGCGGGAGGGCTATGCCAGATACGCAGTATTTT. It encodes CASSELSGRAMPDTQYF. The V and J genes are TRBV25-1 and TRBJ2-3, with TRBD2 identical over 10 bases. V gave up 1 base and J gave up 4 bases; unmatched junction bases: 8. CDR1 is MGHDK, CDR2 SYGVNS, per germline. The CDR3 consists of 17 residues.

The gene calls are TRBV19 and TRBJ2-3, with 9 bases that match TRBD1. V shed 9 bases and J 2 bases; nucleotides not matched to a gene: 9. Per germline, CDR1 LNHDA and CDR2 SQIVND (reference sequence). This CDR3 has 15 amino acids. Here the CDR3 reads CASRLGQGITDTQYF. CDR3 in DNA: TGTGCCAGCCGGCTCGGACAGGGGATCACAGATACGCAGTATTTT.

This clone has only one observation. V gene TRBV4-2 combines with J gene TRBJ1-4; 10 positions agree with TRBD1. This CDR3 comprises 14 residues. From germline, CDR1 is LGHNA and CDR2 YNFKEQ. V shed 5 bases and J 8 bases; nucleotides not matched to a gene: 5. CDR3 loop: CASSLGQGEEKLFF. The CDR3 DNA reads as TGTGCCAGCAGCTTAGGACAGGGGGAGGAAAAACTGTTTTTT.